The clone carrying this T cell receptor beta chain was recorded a few times. Its antigen is not identified. Per germline, CDR1 LNHNV and CDR2 YYDKDF (reference sequence). The CDR3 consists of 17 residues. The germline V and J ends were trimmed by 3 bases and 1 base, with 16 bases remaining between them. For CDR3 and TCR beta VDJ profiling, genomic DNA was the template used. TCRdb recomputed calls from the reads with MiXCR, one row per CDR3 protein. Among around 170,000 distinct CDR3 sequences listed, 45% to 50% were seen once. The sample is drawn from a study of CD8+CD57+ T cells in acquired aplastic anemia. Study conclusions and caveats: Significance was not reached for CD8+ Simpson's diversity between patients and controls.

The source material was sorted CD4+, CD8+, or CD8+CD57+ T cells (not recorded which) from PBMCs. The receptor comes from a human donor in good health. The chain combines TRBV15 with TRBJ2-4; D gene ambiguous. The DNA of the CDR3 is TGTGCCACCAGCAGCGGCACCCCGGTCGGGGCCAAAAACATTCAGTACTTC. Amino acids: CATSSGTPVGAKNIQYF.